A selection of T cell receptor beta chains follows, all from one sample in a study of blood T cells in healthy people across ages. TCRdb called the 5' RACE reads again in MiXCR, with one record for every CDR3 protein. The sample yields around 800,000 distinct CDR3 sequences, approximately 65% seen once. The specimen was blood. The receptors were gathered from a man aged 25-40 years in good health. CDR3s include the opening cysteine and the closing phenylalanine or tryptophan. D genes are given only for firm matches. Size tells how often a clone was seen (once, few, many) or the class of an expanded clone, and some rows leave it out.

D,J,V,size,DNA,CDR3
NA,TRBJ2-3,TRBV5-6,NA,TGTGCCAGCAGCTTGATTCAGCACACAGATACGCAGTATTTT,CASSLIQHTDTQYF
TRBD1,TRBJ2-7,TRBV4-2,NA,TGTGCCAGCAGCCAACACGGGACAGGGTGGTACGAGCAGTACTTC,CASSQHGTGWYEQYF
NA,TRBJ2-7,TRBV20-1,NA,TGCAGTGCTAGAAGTTTGGGGGGACCTTTCTACGAGCAGTACTTC,CSARSLGGPFYEQYF
NA,TRBJ2-7,TRBV15,NA,TGTGCCACCAGCAGAGGACCCGGACAGCCGCCCTACGAGCAGTACTTC,CATSRGPGQPPYEQYF
NA,TRBJ2-2,TRBV9,NA,TGTGCCAGCACCTCCACCGGGGAGCTGTTTTTT,CASTSTGELFF
NA,TRBJ2-5,TRBV5-1,NA,TGCGCCAGCAGCTCCGCAGGGGGGGATGAGCAGTACTTC,CASSSAGGDEQYF
TRBD2,TRBJ2-7,TRBV3-1,NA,TGTGCCAGCAGTCTCCTGGCGGGGGTAGGCGAGCAGTACTTC,CASSLLAGVGEQYF
TRBD2,TRBJ2-7,TRBV4-2,once,TGTGCCAGCAGCCAAGAAAGCGGGAATCCTTCCTACGAGCAGTACTTC,CASSQESGNPSYEQYF
TRBD2,TRBJ2-1,TRBV6-5,NA,TGTGCCAGCAGACCCTCGGGGGGCTCCTACAATGAGCAGTTCTTC,CASRPSGGSYNEQFF
NA,TRBJ2-1,TRBV6-5,NA,TGTGCCAGCAGTTACGGGGTGGCCGTCGGGAATGAGCAGTTCTTC,CASSYGVAVGNEQFF
TRBD2,TRBJ2-1,TRBV5-5,few,TGTGCCTGCTCCGGGACTAGCGGGGGTAATGAGCAGTTCTTC,CACSGTSGGNEQFF
TRBD1,TRBJ2-1,TRBV2,few,TGTGCCAGCAGTTCAGACAGGGGTTACAATGAGCAGTTCTTC,CASSSDRGYNEQFF
NA,TRBJ2-5,TRBV10-3,few,TGTGCCATCAGTGAGGGCAGGGAAATAGAGACCCAGTACTTC,CAISEGREIETQYF
TRBD1,TRBJ2-7,TRBV2,NA,TGTGCCAGCAGTCCGGACAGGTTAGCGGAGCAGTACTTC,CASSPDRLAEQYF
NA,TRBJ2-4,TRBV13,NA,TGTGCCAGCAGCTTAGGACAGGAGGGGGGGCAGTACTTC,CASSLGQEGGQYF
NA,TRBJ2-5,TRBV28,NA,TGTGCCAGCCAGAGGGGCGCTCAGTACTTC,CASQRGAQYF
NA,TRBJ2-7,TRBV7-2,NA,TGTGCCAGCACCTACAGTGGGGGAGTAGTTTACGAGCAGTACTTC,CASTYSGGVVYEQYF
NA,TRBJ2-3,TRBV29-1,NA,TGCAGCGGCGGGACAGTATACACAGATACGCAGTATTTT,CSGGTVYTDTQYF
TRBD2,TRBJ2-7,TRBV4-3,NA,TGCGCCAGCAGCCATGGTAGCGGGAGGCTCTCCTACGAGCAGTACTTC,CASSHGSGRLSYEQYF
NA,TRBJ2-7,TRBV4-2,NA,TGTGCCAGCAGCCACCCCGACACCTTAGCCAAAAACGTTCAGTACTTC,CASSHPDTLAKNVQYF
NA,TRBJ2-7,TRBV20-1,NA,TGCAGTGCGAGTTCAGGGTTAGGATCCTACGAGCAGTACTTC,CSASSGLGSYEQYF
NA,TRBJ2-5,TRBV9,once,TGTGCCAGCAGCGTAGGTGCGTCCCAAGAGACCCAGTACTTC,CASSVGASQETQYF
NA,TRBJ2-7,TRBV10-3,NA,TGTGCCATCAGGGGGTATCTTGTGGAGACCTACGAGCAGTACTTC,CAIRGYLVETYEQYF
NA,TRBJ1-4,TRBV2,NA,TGTGCCAGCAGTGCCGGAATAAGCAGCATGAAAGAAAAACTGTTTTTT,CASSAGISSMKEKLFF
NA,TRBJ2-1,TRBV9,NA,TGTGCCAGCAGCGGCGGGCCGCCACAGAGGAATGAGCAGTTCTTC,CASSGGPPQRNEQFF
TRBD2,TRBJ2-5,TRBV6-6,NA,TGTGCCAGCAGTTACTCGGGTCTGAGCGGGGGGGCAGAGACCCAGTACTTC,CASSYSGLSGGAETQYF
NA,TRBJ1-5,TRBV20-1,NA,TGCAGTGCTAGAGATTGGGGGGGAAGCAATCAGCCCCAGCATTTT,CSARDWGGSNQPQHF
TRBD2,TRBJ2-5,TRBV7-7,NA,TGTGCCAGCAGCTTACGACTAGCGGGGGCTCAAGAGACCCAGTACTTC,CASSLRLAGAQETQYF
NA,TRBJ2-3,TRBV12-3/TRBV12-4,NA,TGTGCCAGTCAGGGTGGTGGTGCAGATACGCAGTATTTT,CASQGGGADTQYF
TRBD2,TRBJ2-4,TRBV20-1,many,TGCAGTGCTTTTACGGGGGGGGTGGCCAAAAACATTCAGTACTTC,CSAFTGGVAKNIQYF
TRBD2,TRBJ2-7,TRBV28,NA,TGTGCCAGCAGTCCCGGGAGGGGGAACTCCTACGAGCAGTACTTC,CASSPGRGNSYEQYF
NA,TRBJ1-2,TRBV4-3,NA,TGCGCCAGCAGCCCCTTTCCCAACTATGGCTACACCTTC,CASSPFPNYGYTF
NA,TRBJ2-1,TRBV4-3,NA,TGCGCCAGCAGCCAAGATCCCCAGGGTACCTACAATGAGCAGTTCTTC,CASSQDPQGTYNEQFF